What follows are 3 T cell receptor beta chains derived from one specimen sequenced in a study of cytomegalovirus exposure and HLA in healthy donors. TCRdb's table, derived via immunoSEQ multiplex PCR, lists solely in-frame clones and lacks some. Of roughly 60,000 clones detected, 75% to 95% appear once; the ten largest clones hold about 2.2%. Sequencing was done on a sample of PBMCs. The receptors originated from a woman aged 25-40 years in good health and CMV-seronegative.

CDR3 in DNA: TGTGCCAGCAGCCCTCTTTCTAATGAAAAACTGTTTTTT. Its translation: CASSPLSNEKLFF. The rearrangement joins TRBV7-9 to TRBJ1-4; D gene ambiguous. Trimming removed 5 bases from V and 3 bases from J, with 7 bases in between. This CDR3 has 13 residues. CDR1 is SEHNR, CDR2 FQNEAQ, per germline (reference sequence). The full variable domain, its missing parts supplied by reference TRBV7-9 and TRBJ1-4, is DTGVSQNPRHKITKRGQNVTFRCDPISEHNRLYWYRQTLGQGPEFLTYFQNEAQLEKSRLLSDRFSAERPKGSFSTLEIQRTEQGDSAMYLCASSPLSNEKLFFGSGTQLSVL.

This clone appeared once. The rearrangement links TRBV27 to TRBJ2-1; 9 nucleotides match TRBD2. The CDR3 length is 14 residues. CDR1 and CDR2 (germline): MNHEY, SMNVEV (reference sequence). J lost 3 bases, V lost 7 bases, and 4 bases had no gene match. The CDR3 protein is CASTWTSDYNEQFF. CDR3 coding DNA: TGTGCCAGCACTTGGACTAGCGACTACAATGAGCAGTTCTTC.

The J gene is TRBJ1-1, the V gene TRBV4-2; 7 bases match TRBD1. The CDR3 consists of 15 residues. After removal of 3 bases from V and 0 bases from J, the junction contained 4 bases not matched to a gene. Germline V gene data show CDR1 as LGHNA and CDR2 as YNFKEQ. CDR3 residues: CASSQRQGLNTEAFF. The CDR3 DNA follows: TGTGCCAGCAGCCAGCGACAGGGACTGAACACTGAAGCTTTCTTT.